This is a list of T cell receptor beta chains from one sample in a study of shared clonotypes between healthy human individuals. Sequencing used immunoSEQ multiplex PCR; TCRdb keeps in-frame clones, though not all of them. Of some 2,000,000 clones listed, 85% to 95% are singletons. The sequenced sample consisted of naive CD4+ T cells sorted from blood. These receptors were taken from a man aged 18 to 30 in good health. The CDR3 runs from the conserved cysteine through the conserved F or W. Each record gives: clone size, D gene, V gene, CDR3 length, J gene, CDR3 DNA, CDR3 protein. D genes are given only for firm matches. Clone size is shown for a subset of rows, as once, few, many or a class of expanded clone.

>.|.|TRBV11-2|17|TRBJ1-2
TGTGCCAGCAGCGACTACAACTGGGCAGAGCTAAGGGATGGCTACACCTTC
CASSDYNWAELRDGYTF
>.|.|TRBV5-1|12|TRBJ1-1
TGCGCCAGCAGCACCGGGAACACTGAAGCTTTCTTT
CASSTGNTEAFF
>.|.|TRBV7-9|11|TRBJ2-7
TGTGCCAGCAGCCCGATCTACGAGCAGTACTTC
CASSPIYEQYF
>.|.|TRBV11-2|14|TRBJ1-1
TGTGCCAGCAGCTTAGGAAGAGGGAATACTGAAGCTTTCTTT
CASSLGRGNTEAFF
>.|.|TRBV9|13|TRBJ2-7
TGTGCCAGCAGCGTAGCTCTTTCGTACGAGCAGTACTTC
CASSVALSYEQYF
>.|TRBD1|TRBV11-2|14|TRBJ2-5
TGTGCCAGCAGAATGACAGGGGGCCAAGAGACCCAGTACTTC
CASRMTGGQETQYF
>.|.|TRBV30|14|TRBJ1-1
TGTGCCTGGAGTGAGAGACAGTTGATCACTGAAGCTTTCTTT
CAWSERQLITEAFF
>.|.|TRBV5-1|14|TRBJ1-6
TGCGCCAGCAGCTTGAGGCAGTATAATTCACCCCTCCACTTT
CASSLRQYNSPLHF
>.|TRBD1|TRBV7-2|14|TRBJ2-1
TGTGCCAGCAGCTTCCAGGGGGCGCCCAATGAGCAGTTCTTC
CASSFQGAPNEQFF
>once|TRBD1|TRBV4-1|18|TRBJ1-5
TGCGCCAGCAGCCAAGAAGGGACAGGGATGAATAGCAATCAGCCCCAGCATTTT
CASSQEGTGMNSNQPQHF
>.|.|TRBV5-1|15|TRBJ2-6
TGCGCCAGCAGCTTGGGAGGTGCTGGGGCCAACGTCCTGACTTTC
CASSLGGAGANVLTF
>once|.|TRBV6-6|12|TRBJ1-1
TGTGCCAGCAGTTCCTCGACACAGTGGGCTTTCTTT
CASSSSTQWAFF
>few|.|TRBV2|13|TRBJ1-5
TGTGCCAGCAGGTACAGTCTTGATCAGCCCCAGCATTTT
CASRYSLDQPQHF
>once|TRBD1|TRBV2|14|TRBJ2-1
TGTGCCAGCATCACAGGGGCCCCCTACAATGAGCAGTTCTTC
CASITGAPYNEQFF
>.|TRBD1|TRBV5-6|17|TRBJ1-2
TGTGCCAGCAGCTTGGCGACAGGGCTGAGAACTAACTATGGCTACACCTTC
CASSLATGLRTNYGYTF
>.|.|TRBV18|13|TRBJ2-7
TGTGCCAGCTCACCGGGACATAACTACGAGCAGTACTTC
CASSPGHNYEQYF
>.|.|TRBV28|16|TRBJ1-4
TGTGCCAGCAGTCTCGACTCAACAGGGACCCTAGGAAAACTGTTTTTT
CASSLDSTGTLGKLFF
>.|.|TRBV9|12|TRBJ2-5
TGTGCCAGCGGCGTAGAATCAGAGACCCAGTACTTC
CASGVESETQYF
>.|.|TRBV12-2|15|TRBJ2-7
TGTGCAAGTCTTCCTAAGGAGGGAAAAGTCTACGAGCAGTACTTC
CASLPKEGKVYEQYF
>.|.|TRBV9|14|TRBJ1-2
TGTGCCAGCAGCGTTCAGACCGCTAACTATGGCTACACCTTC
CASSVQTANYGYTF
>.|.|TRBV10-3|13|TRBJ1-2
TGTGCCATCAGTGCGATCTTAACCTATGGCTACACCTTC
CAISAILTYGYTF
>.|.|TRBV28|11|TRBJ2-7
TGTGCCAGCAGTACCGTCCACGAGCAGTACTTC
CASSTVHEQYF
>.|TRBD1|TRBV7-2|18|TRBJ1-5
TGTGCCAGCAGCTCTTCTTGGACAGGGGGTCCTAGCAATCAGCCCCAGCATTTT
CASSSSWTGGPSNQPQHF
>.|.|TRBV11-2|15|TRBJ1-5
TGTGCCAGCAGCTTAGGCAGTTTTAGCAATCAGCCCCAGCATTTT
CASSLGSFSNQPQHF
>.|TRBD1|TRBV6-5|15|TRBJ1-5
TGTGCCAGCAGAATTCACAGGGGAGGGGAACAGCCCCAGCATTTT
CASRIHRGGEQPQHF
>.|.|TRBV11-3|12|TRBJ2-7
TGTGCCAGCAGCTTAGATGGGAGCGAGCAGTACTTC
CASSLDGSEQYF
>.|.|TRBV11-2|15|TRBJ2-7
TGTGCCAGCGGGACACAGGGCCATTTAAACTACGAGCAGTACTTC
CASGTQGHLNYEQYF
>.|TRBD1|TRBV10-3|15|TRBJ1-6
TGTGCCATAAAACTGGGACAGGGTGATCATTCACCCCTCCACTTT
CAIKLGQGDHSPLHF
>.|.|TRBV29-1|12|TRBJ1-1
TGCAGCGTTGAACTAGGGGGCACTGAAGCTTTCTTT
CSVELGGTEAFF
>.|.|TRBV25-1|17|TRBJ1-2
TGTGCCAGCAGTGAATTCGGGGGCCACCTAGCTAACTATGGCTACACCTTC
CASSEFGGHLANYGYTF
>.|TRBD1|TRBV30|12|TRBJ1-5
TGTGCCTGGAGCAGGGGGCCTCAGCCCCAGCATTTT
CAWSRGPQPQHF
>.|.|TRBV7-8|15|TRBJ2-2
TGTGCCAGCAGCTTAGGTTGGGGGGAGGCCGGGGAGCTGTTTTTT
CASSLGWGEAGELFF
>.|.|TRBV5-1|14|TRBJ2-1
TGCGCCAGCAGCTCCCCTGCAGGCAGTGATGAGCAGTTCTTC
CASSSPAGSDEQFF
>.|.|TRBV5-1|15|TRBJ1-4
TGCGCCAGCAGCTTGTTTGACAGCTATAATGAAAAACTGTTTTTT
CASSLFDSYNEKLFF
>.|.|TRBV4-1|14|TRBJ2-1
TGCGCCAGCAGCCAAGGTCCATGGACGGATGAGCAGTTCTTC
CASSQGPWTDEQFF
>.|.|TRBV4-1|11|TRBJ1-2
TGCGCCAGCAGCCAAGCTATGGGCTACACCTTC
CASSQAMGYTF
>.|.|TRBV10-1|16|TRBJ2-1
TGCGCCAGCAGTGATATCCTAGGGAGCTCCTACAATGAGCAGTTCTTC
CASSDILGSSYNEQFF
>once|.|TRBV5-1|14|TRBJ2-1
TGCGCCAGCAGCTTGGTTTCAGGGGTTAATGAGCAGTTCTTC
CASSLVSGVNEQFF
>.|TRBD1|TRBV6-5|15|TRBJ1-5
TGTGCCACCAAATCCGGGACAGGGGCGAATCAGCCCCAGCATTTT
CATKSGTGANQPQHF
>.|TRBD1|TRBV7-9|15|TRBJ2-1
TGTGCCAGCAGCACCGGGACAGGGATAAGTGAGGAGCAGTTCTTC
CASSTGTGISEEQFF
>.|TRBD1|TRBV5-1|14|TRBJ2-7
TGCGCCAGCAGCCGGACAGGCCCTGCCTACGAGCAGTACTTC
CASSRTGPAYEQYF
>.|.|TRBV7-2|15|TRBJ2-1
TGTGCCAGCAGCATTACTAGAAGCTCCTACAATGAGCAGTTCTTC
CASSITRSSYNEQFF
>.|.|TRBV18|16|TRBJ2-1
TGTGCCAGCTCACCAAATGTCCCGAGCACCTACAATGAGCAGTTCTTC
CASSPNVPSTYNEQFF
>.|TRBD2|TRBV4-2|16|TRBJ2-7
TGTGCCAGCAGCCAAGACGGCCTCGGCGGGGGGACGGAGCAGTACTTC
CASSQDGLGGGTEQYF